The 32 T cell receptor beta chains listed next were all sequenced from one sample in a study of OX40 agonist ivuxolimab in advanced cancers. Sequencing was performed with immunoSEQ multiplex PCR; in TCRdb, only in-frame clones are kept and a portion is missing. The sample records about 68,000 clones, roughly 83% being singletons. Sequences were derived from CD4+ or CD8+ T cells sorted from blood, sampled in a trial of the OX40 agonist ivuxolimab. These receptors originate from an adult with an advanced solid tumor such as melanoma, head and neck, liver or kidney cancer.

As concerns this clone: The junction departs from the called germline gene at one end, perhaps through a read error. The V gene is TRBV7-8, the J gene TRBJ2-7; D assignment may be TRBD1 or TRBD2 (6 bases each). The CDR3 length is 15 residues. Germline V lookup: CDR1 SGHVS, CDR2 FQNEAQ. The CDR3 sequence is CAGSFTDIGGGEQYF. DNA for the CDR3: TGTGCCGGCAGCTTTACAGATATCGGAGGGGGCGAGCAGTACTTC.

J is TRBJ2-5 and V is TRBV27; D perhaps matches TRBD1 (6 bases). Germline-derived CDR1 and CDR2 are MNHEY and SMNVEV (reference sequence). With 4 bases removed from V and 10 bases from J, the gap between germline ends came to 22 bases. This CDR3 contains 15 residues. This chain's CDR3 is CASSSTGPNLVGQYF. In DNA, the CDR3 is TGTGCCAGCAGTTCCACAGGGCCGAATCTTGTGGGCCAGTACTTC.

The rearrangement links TRBV7-2 to TRBJ2-3, with 14 nucleotides matching TRBD2. V was pared by 3 bases and J by 7 bases, with 3 bases of the junction left unmatched. The CDR3 runs 15 residues. Germline V gives CDR1 SGHTA, CDR2 FQGNSA. The CDR3 spells CASSLGLAGAYTQYF. The CDR3, as DNA: TGTGCCAGCAGCTTGGGACTAGCGGGGGCTTATACGCAGTATTTT.

This clone was counted between two and nine times. The chain has TRBV28 and TRBJ1-5, with D perhaps matching TRBD1 (5 bases). Trimming took 7 bases from V and 5 from J, leaving 18 bases between them. The germline CDR1 and CDR2 sequences are MDHEN and SYDVKM. The CDR3 totals 15 residues. Written as DNA, the CDR3 is TGTGCCAGCACCCCCGGGGGGGTGAAGTATCAGCCCCAGCATTTT. Protein product: CASTPGGVKYQPQHF.

The chain has TRBV11-2 and TRBJ2-3; no definite D call. Trimming shortened V by 0 bases and J by 6 bases, and 13 bases separated the two germline ends. Germline CDR1 and CDR2: SGHAT and FQNNGV. The CDR3 covers 15 residues. CDR3 loop: CASSLDGSDRDTQYF. CDR3 nucleotide sequence: TGTGCCAGCAGCTTAGACGGGTCGGATCGCGATACGCAGTATTTT.

J is TRBJ1-4 and V is TRBV4-2, with D hard to call. CDR1 is LGHNA, CDR2 YNFKEQ, per germline. With 1 base removed from V and 7 bases from J, the gap between germline ends came to 22 bases. The CDR3 runs to 18 residues. CDR3 in DNA: TGTGCCAGCAGCCAAGCTCAAAGATCCCGGCAGGAGGGTGAAAAACTGTTTTTT. The encoded protein is CASSQAQRSRQEGEKLFF.

The CDR3 DNA is TGTGCCAGCAGTTCGCCAGGACAGCCCCAGCATTTT. Its translation: CASSSPGQPQHF. The rearrangement links TRBV27 to TRBJ1-5; no clear D. CDR3 size: 12 residues. Trimming cost V 4 bases and J 7 bases, with 8 bases left between them. Germline CDR1 and CDR2: MNHEY and SMNVEV (reference sequence).

This sequence joins TRBV10-3 and TRBJ1-2; D not resolved. The CDR3 contains 12 residues. Trimming shortened V by 4 bases and J by 8 bases, and 11 bases separated the two germline ends. From germline, CDR1 is ENHRY and CDR2 SYGVKD. The CDR3 region is CAISARGDGYTF. CDR3 DNA sequence: TGTGCCATCAGTGCCCGGGGAGACGGCTACACCTTC.

This clone was recorded a few times. This rearrangement joins TRBV20-1 to TRBJ1-4; D may be TRBD1 (5 bases). Germline CDR1 DFQATT, CDR2 SNEGSKA (reference sequence). Trimming cost V 6 bases and J 6 bases, with 8 bases left between them. The CDR3 loop spans 11 amino acids. For the CDR3, the DNA is TGCAGTGCCTGGACATATGAAAAACTGTTTTTT. Translated: CSAWTYEKLFF.

The V and J genes are TRBV5-4 and TRBJ2-5; 8 nucleotides align to TRBD1. The J segment lost 4 bases and the V segment lost 3 bases, leaving 8 bases of the junction unmatched. The germline V gene encodes CDR1 SGHNT and CDR2 YYREEE (reference sequence). The CDR3 contains 15 residues. In nucleotides, the CDR3 is TGTGCCAGCAGCTCGCCCTTACAGGGGGGAGAGACCCAGTACTTC. This gives the protein CASSSPLQGGETQYF.

The J gene is TRBJ1-2, the V gene TRBV4-1, with 8 bases fitting TRBD1. V lost 3 bases to trimming and J lost 6 bases; unmatched junction nucleotides: 15. From germline, CDR1 is MGHRA and CDR2 YSYEKL. The CDR3 runs 17 residues. The CDR3 DNA follows: TGCGCCAGCAGCCAGACCGGGACGGGGACAGGTTGGGATGGCTACACCTTC. It codes for CASSQTGTGTGWDGYTF.

The chain has TRBV19 and TRBJ1-2, with D tentatively TRBD1 (5 bases). The germline CDR1 and CDR2 sequences are LNHDA and SQIVND (reference sequence). Trimming pared 3 bases from V and 2 bases from J, leaving 13 bases between. The CDR3 spans 15 residues. The DNA of the CDR3 is TGTGCCAGTAGTATTGGAGCAGGGTGGAACTATGGCTACACCTTC. Its protein product is CASSIGAGWNYGYTF.

This chain connects TRBV25-1 to TRBJ2-2; D is unresolved. Germline V gene lookup returns CDR1 MGHDK and CDR2 SYGVNS. The ends were cut back, 1 base at V and 0 bases at J, with 9 bases in the middle. The CDR3 has 16 residues. The CDR3 spells CASSESRDANTGELFF. Here the CDR3 DNA reads TGTGCCAGCAGTGAATCTAGGGATGCGAACACCGGGGAGCTGTTTTTT. The variable domain in full, completed from reference TRBV25-1 and TRBJ2-2, reads EADIYQTPRYLVIGTGKKITLECSQTMGHDKMYWYQQDPGMELHLIHYSYGVNSTEKGDLSSESTVSRIRTEHFPLTLESARPSHTSQYLCASSESRDANTGELFFGEGSRLTVL.

V gene TRBV6-5 combines with J gene TRBJ1-2, with D uncertain. The CDR3 spans 14 residues. Germline lookup yields CDR1 MNHEY and CDR2 SVGAGI. Trimming cost V 5 bases and J 7 bases, with 17 bases left between them. CDR3 loop: CASSEVSGSGGYTF. The CDR3 DNA follows: TGTGCCAGCAGTGAAGTGAGCGGATCGGGTGGCTACACCTTC.

By share, this clone ranks as medium-sized. This sample includes further DNA sequences coding for the same CDR3. The genes are TRBV6-5 and TRBJ1-1; 7 bases are a match to TRBD1. V shed 4 bases and J 2 bases; nucleotides not matched to a gene: 4. The CDR3 length is 14 residues. Germline V gene sequence: CDR1 MNHEY, CDR2 SVGAGI. CDR3 sequence: CASSFGQVNTEAFF. DNA of the CDR3: TGTGCCAGCAGTTTTGGACAGGTCAACACTGAAGCTTTCTTT.

The chain joins TRBV7-2 to TRBJ2-2, with D possibly called TRBD1 or TRBD2 (5 bases each). Trimming stripped 1 base from V and 7 bases from J, with 10 bases between. Germline V CDR1 and CDR2: SGHTA, FQGNSA. The CDR3 is made up of 14 amino acids. The CDR3 loop is CASSLVGGIGELFF. The CDR3 coding sequence is TGTGCCAGCAGCTTAGTTGGGGGTATCGGGGAGCTGTTTTTT.

The chain employs TRBV2 and TRBJ2-5; 12 bases agree with TRBD2. V gave up 4 bases and J gave up 2 bases; unmatched junction bases: 11. The germline gives CDR1 SNHLY, CDR2 FYNNEI. This CDR3 has 18 amino acids. This CDR3 reads CASSVRLAGVPSQETQYF. The CDR3 nucleotides read TGTGCCAGCAGTGTAAGACTAGCGGGGGTGCCATCGCAAGAGACCCAGTACTTC.

The chain links TRBV15 to TRBJ2-3; 9 nucleotides line up with TRBD2. The CDR3 length is 14 residues. The ends lost 7 bases at V and 7 bases at J; junction bases unmatched: 9. Germline loops: CDR1 LNHNV, CDR2 YYDKDF (reference sequence). The CDR3 nucleotides are TGTGCCACCAAGGATCCTAGCGGGGAATATACGCAGTATTTT. Its protein product is CATKDPSGEYTQYF.

CDR3 coding DNA: TGTGCCAGCAGCTTGTTGAATCAGCCCCAGCATTTT. It is translated as CASSLLNQPQHF. The chain employs TRBV5-6 and TRBJ1-5; unclear D gene. V lost 1 base to trimming and J lost 4 bases, with 3 bases between them. The CDR3 has 12 amino acids. Germline CDR1 reads SGHDT; CDR2 reads YYEEEE.

V usage is TRBV27 and J usage is TRBJ1-3, with D uncertain. Trimming pared 0 bases from V and 4 bases from J, leaving 13 bases between. This CDR3 is 16 amino acids long. Per germline, CDR1 MNHEY and CDR2 SMNVEV (reference sequence). The CDR3 DNA reads TGTGCCAGCAGTTTATCGCTGCCGGGATTGGGAAACACCATATATTTT. This translates into CASSLSLPGLGNTIYF.

This clone appeared a few times. V is TRBV7-2 and J is TRBJ1-6; D is undetermined. Germline CDR1 and CDR2: SGHTA and FQGNSA. Deletions cut 7 bases from V and 6 bases from J, with 13 bases between. The CDR3 consists of 14 residues. The CDR3 loop reads CASTSKRGNSPLHF. The CDR3 DNA reads as TGTGCCAGCACCTCTAAACGGGGTAATTCACCCCTCCACTTT.

J is TRBJ1-1 and V is TRBV29-1; D may be TRBD1 (5 bases). Germline assignment: CDR1 SQVTM and CDR2 ANQGSEA. The germline V and J ends were trimmed by 6 bases and 0 bases, with 17 bases remaining between them. The CDR3 contains 15 residues. The CDR3 nucleotides read TGCAGCGTCTTAGGGGCCATGGGGGTGAACACTGAAGCTTTCTTT. Translating gives CSVLGAMGVNTEAFF.

This chain uses TRBV12-5 with TRBJ2-4; 7 nucleotides agree with TRBD2. This CDR3 comprises 13 residues. Trimming took 2 bases from V and 8 from J; bases not matched to a gene: 3. Germline values: CDR1 LGHNT, CDR2 FRNRAP. The CDR3 sequence: CASGLSGRDIQYF. The DNA for the CDR3 is TGTGCTAGTGGTTTGTCAGGGAGGGACATTCAGTACTTC.

The chain has TRBV5-4 and TRBJ2-7; 9 bases are a match to TRBD1. V shed 4 bases, J shed 5 bases, and the junction held 10 bases outside the gene matches. This CDR3 spans 15 amino acids. Germline assignment: CDR1 SGHNT and CDR2 YYREEE (reference sequence). The CDR3 coding sequence is TGTGCCAGCAGCCCGGGGACAGGGAAATATGACGAGCAGTACTTC. As protein: CASSPGTGKYDEQYF.

This chain connects TRBV7-7 to TRBJ2-5; the D gene is possibly TRBD2 (5 bases). Germline loops: CDR1 SSHAT, CDR2 FNYEAQ (reference sequence). The CDR3 is 15 amino acids. V was shortened by 5 bases and J by 0 bases, with 13 bases between the two germline ends. CDR3 loop: CASSPPDWYQETQYF. CDR3 DNA sequence: TGTGCCAGCAGCCCCCCGGACTGGTACCAAGAGACCCAGTACTTC.

The rearrangement links TRBV7-6 to TRBJ1-1, with 7 bases that match TRBD1. The CDR3 has 14 residues. Germline trimming cut 6 bases from V and 1 base from J; bases unmatched to any gene: 5. Germline V lookup: CDR1 SGHVS, CDR2 FNYEAQ. CDR3: CASSRQGQNTEAFF. In DNA form, the CDR3 reads TGTGCCAGCAGTCGACAGGGCCAGAACACTGAAGCTTTCTTT.

The chain couples TRBV28 to TRBJ1-1; D possibly corresponds to TRBD1 (5 bases). Between the trimmed V and J ends, which lost 8 bases and 4 bases, there was a span of 14 bases. The germline V gene encodes CDR1 MDHEN and CDR2 SYDVKM. The CDR3 loop spans 13 amino acids. CDR3 in amino acids: CASGAPSITEAFF. CDR3 nucleotides: TGTGCCAGCGGGGCTCCAAGTATCACTGAAGCTTTCTTT.

The chain links TRBV5-6 to TRBJ1-2; D is undetermined. V lost 4 bases and J lost 2, with 12 bases in between. The CDR3 consists of 14 residues. Germline V CDR1 and CDR2: SGHDT, YYEEEE. The CDR3 loop is CASSLGRSNYGYTF. CDR3 DNA sequence: TGTGCCAGCAGCCTCGGACGGTCCAACTATGGCTACACCTTC. Full variable domain (outside the CDR3, taken from reference TRBV5-6 and TRBJ1-2): DAGVTQSPTHLIKTRGQQVTLRCSPKSGHDTVSWYQQALGQGPQFIFQYYEEEERQRGNFPDRFSGHQFPNYSSELNVNALLLGDSALYLCASSLGRSNYGYTFGSGTRLTVV.

The V call is TRBV7-8, the J call TRBJ2-7; 8 bases align to TRBD2. CDR3 length: 14 residues. CDR1 SGHVS and CDR2 FQNEAQ come from the germline V gene. V was clipped by 5 bases and J by 4 bases; unmatched bases: 7. The CDR3 DNA reads TGTGCCAGCAGCGGGGGAGCGGGGGAATACGAGCAGTACTTC. Its protein is CASSGGAGEYEQYF.

This chain links TRBV28 with TRBJ1-1; D remains unclear. Trimming cost V 5 bases and J 2 bases, with 6 bases left between them. The CDR3 has 12 residues. Germline loops: CDR1 MDHEN, CDR2 SYDVKM. Written as DNA, the CDR3 is TGTGCCAGCAGTCCCCGTAACACTGAAGCTTTCTTT. Translating it yields CASSPRNTEAFF.

This sequence joins TRBV15 and TRBJ1-2; D uncertain. The germline V gene encodes CDR1 LNHNV and CDR2 YYDKDF (reference sequence). Trimming pared 0 bases from V and 8 bases from J, leaving 10 bases between. The CDR3 is 13 residues long. The CDR3 region is CATSRDRLSGYTF. The CDR3 DNA sequence: TGTGCCACCAGCAGAGATCGTTTGTCGGGCTACACCTTC.

The chain is built from TRBV4-2 and TRBJ2-6; 7 nucleotides agree with TRBD1. V lost 0 bases, J lost 5 bases, and 16 bases stayed unmatched. Looked up from germline, CDR1 is LGHNA and CDR2 is YNFKEQ. The CDR3 length is 20 residues. Written as DNA, the CDR3 is TGTGCCAGCAGCCAAGAATTCGGGACAGATAGACTTGTTAGGGCCAACGTCCTGACTTTC. Translating gives CASSQEFGTDRLVRANVLTF.